This T cell receptor beta chain was obtained from a study of T-cell reconstitution after alpha-beta-depleted transplantation in children. Unique molecular identifiers were built into the TCRbeta library. TCRdb re-called the PCR reads with MiXCR, one entry per CDR3 protein. The data show 400,000 to 500,000 distinct CDR3 sequences, with under 13% seen just once and roughly 5% held by the top ten. CDR1 MDHEN and CDR2 SYDVKM come from the germline V gene. This CDR3 is 14 amino acids long. V lost 5 bases and J lost 8, with 18 bases in between. The chain uses TRBV28 and TRBJ1-2; a weak D match, TRBD1 (5 bases). The sequence was obtained from a human donor who donated a stem cell graft to a child with acute myeloid leukemia. Sample: PBMCs from the stem cell graft donor, taken from the stem cell graft. CDR3 sequence: CASSVIGDGGGYTF. CDR3 DNA: TGTGCCAGCAGTGTTATTGGGGACGGGGGAGGCTACACCTTC.